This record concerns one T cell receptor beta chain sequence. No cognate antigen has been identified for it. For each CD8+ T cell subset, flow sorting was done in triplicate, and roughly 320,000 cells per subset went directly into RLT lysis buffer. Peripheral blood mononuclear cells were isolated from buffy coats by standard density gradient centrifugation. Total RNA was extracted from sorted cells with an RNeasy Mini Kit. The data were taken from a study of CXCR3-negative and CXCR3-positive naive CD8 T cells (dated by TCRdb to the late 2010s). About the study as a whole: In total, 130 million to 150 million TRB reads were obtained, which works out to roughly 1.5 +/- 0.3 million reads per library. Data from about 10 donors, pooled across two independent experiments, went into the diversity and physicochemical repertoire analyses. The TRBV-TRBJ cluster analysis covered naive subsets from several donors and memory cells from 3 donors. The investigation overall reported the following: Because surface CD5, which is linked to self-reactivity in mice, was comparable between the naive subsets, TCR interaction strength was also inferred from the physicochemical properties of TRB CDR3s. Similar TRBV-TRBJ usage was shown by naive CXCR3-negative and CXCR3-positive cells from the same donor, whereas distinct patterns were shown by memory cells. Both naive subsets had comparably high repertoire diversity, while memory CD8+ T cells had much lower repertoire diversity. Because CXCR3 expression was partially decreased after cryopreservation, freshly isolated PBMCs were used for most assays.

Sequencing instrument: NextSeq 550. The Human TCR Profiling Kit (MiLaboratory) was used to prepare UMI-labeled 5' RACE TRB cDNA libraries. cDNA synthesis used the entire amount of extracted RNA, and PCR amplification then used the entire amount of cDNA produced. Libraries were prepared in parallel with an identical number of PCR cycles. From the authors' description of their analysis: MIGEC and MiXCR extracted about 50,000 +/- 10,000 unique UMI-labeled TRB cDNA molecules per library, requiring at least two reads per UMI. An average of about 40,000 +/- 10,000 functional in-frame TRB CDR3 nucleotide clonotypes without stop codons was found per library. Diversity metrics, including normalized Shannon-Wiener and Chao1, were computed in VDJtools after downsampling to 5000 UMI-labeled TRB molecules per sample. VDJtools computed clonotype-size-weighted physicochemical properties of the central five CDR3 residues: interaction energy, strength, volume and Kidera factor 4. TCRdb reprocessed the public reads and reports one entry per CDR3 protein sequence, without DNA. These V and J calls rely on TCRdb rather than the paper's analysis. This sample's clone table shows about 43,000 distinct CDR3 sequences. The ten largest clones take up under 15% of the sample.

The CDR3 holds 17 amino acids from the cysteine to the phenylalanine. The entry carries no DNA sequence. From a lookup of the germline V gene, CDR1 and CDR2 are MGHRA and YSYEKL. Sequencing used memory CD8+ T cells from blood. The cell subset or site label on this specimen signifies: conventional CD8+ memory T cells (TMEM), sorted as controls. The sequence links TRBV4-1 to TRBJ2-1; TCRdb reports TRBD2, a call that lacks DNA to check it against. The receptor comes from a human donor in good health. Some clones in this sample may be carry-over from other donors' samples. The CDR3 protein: CASSQDEAGGLYNEQFF.